A selection of T cell receptor beta chains follows, all from one sample in a study of post-analysis software for immune sequencing data. Using its own MiXCR run on the PCR reads, TCRdb lists one record per CDR3 protein. The sample has some 240,000 distinct CDR3 sequences; about 38% are singletons. The sequencing input was blood. The receptor set was obtained from a girl under 18 with multiple sclerosis. CDR3s include the opening cysteine and the closing phenylalanine or tryptophan. Fields, in order: CDR3 length, clone size, V gene, D gene, J gene, CDR3 DNA, CDR3 protein. The D gene is left open where the match is weak. Expanded clones are given a class, and other clones once, few, many or no size at all.

len: 14
abundance: -
v_gene: TRBV6-5
d_gene: -
j_gene: TRBJ2-1
CDR3nt: TGTGCCAGCAGTTACGGGCCAGTTTTGGATGAGCAGTTCTTC
CDR3aa: CASSYGPVLDEQFF

len: 18
abundance: many
v_gene: TRBV4-1
d_gene: TRBD2
j_gene: TRBJ2-3
CDR3nt: TGCGCCAGCAGCCAAACCGGGAGGCTAGCGGGGAGCACAGATACGCAGTATTTT
CDR3aa: CASSQTGRLAGSTDTQYF

len: 13
abundance: many
v_gene: TRBV28
d_gene: TRBD1
j_gene: TRBJ1-2
CDR3nt: TGTGCCAGCAGTTTGTGGACAGGCTATGGCTACACCTTC
CDR3aa: CASSLWTGYGYTF

len: 13
abundance: -
v_gene: TRBV29-1
d_gene: -
j_gene: TRBJ1-1
CDR3nt: TGCAGCGTTGAAATGAGTCCGAACACTGAAGCTTTCTTT
CDR3aa: CSVEMSPNTEAFF

len: 15
abundance: -
v_gene: TRBV11-3
d_gene: -
j_gene: TRBJ2-1
CDR3nt: TGTGCCAGCAGCCGAACAGCGGACCCTTATAATGAGCAGTTCTTC
CDR3aa: CASSRTADPYNEQFF

len: 15
abundance: -
v_gene: TRBV13
d_gene: TRBD1
j_gene: TRBJ2-5
CDR3nt: TGTGCCAGCAGCTTCGCCGGACAGGGAATAGAGACCCAGTACTTC
CDR3aa: CASSFAGQGIETQYF

len: 15
abundance: -
v_gene: TRBV12-3/TRBV12-4
d_gene: -
j_gene: TRBJ2-4
CDR3nt: TGTGCCTGCAACCATGGGGCGGGAGCCAAAAACATTCAGTACTTC
CDR3aa: CACNHGAGAKNIQYF

len: 15
abundance: once
v_gene: TRBV7-9
d_gene: -
j_gene: TRBJ2-3
CDR3nt: TGTGCCAACAACCCGGGGACACTTGGCACAGATACGCAGTATTTT
CDR3aa: CANNPGTLGTDTQYF

len: 16
abundance: -
v_gene: TRBV6-2/TRBV6-3
d_gene: -
j_gene: TRBJ1-1
CDR3nt: TGTGCCAGCAGTTCCCTGCGGGTGGGGGCGAACACTGAAGCTTTCTTT
CDR3aa: CASSSLRVGANTEAFF

len: 15
abundance: many
v_gene: TRBV11-2
d_gene: -
j_gene: TRBJ2-5
CDR3nt: TGTGCCAGCAGGCCGAGGGGGGGGAGACACGCGACCCAGTACTTC
CDR3aa: CASRPRGGRHATQYF

len: 15
abundance: -
v_gene: TRBV20-1
d_gene: TRBD2
j_gene: TRBJ2-3
CDR3nt: TGCAGTGCTAGGCAGCGGGAAATAAGCACAGATACGCAGTATTTT
CDR3aa: CSARQREISTDTQYF

len: 16
abundance: many
v_gene: TRBV7-9
d_gene: -
j_gene: TRBJ2-5
CDR3nt: TGTGCCAGCAGCGTACGCGCCCTTGGGATGCGAGAGACCCAGTACTTC
CDR3aa: CASSVRALGMRETQYF

len: 15
abundance: many
v_gene: TRBV6-1
d_gene: TRBD1
j_gene: TRBJ2-7
CDR3nt: TGTGCCAGCAGCTCCTGCCGGACAGGGGGGTGCGAGCAGTACTTC
CDR3aa: CASSSCRTGGCEQYF

len: 19
abundance: few
v_gene: TRBV28
d_gene: -
j_gene: TRBJ1-4
CDR3nt: TGTGCCAGCAGTTTATCCCGTGCAGAGCGACAGTTTACTAATGAAAAACTGTTTTTT
CDR3aa: CASSLSRAERQFTNEKLFF

len: 14
abundance: -
v_gene: TRBV5-1
d_gene: -
j_gene: TRBJ1-1
CDR3nt: TGCGCCAGCAGCTCCTCTAGGGGGGAGACTGAAGCTTTCTTT
CDR3aa: CASSSSRGETEAFF

len: 17
abundance: -
v_gene: TRBV15
d_gene: TRBD1
j_gene: TRBJ2-5
CDR3nt: TGTGCCACCAGCAGAGTACAGGGGGCGCGTGAGTTGGAGACCCAGTACTTC
CDR3aa: CATSRVQGARELETQYF

len: 15
abundance: many
v_gene: TRBV5-1
d_gene: -
j_gene: TRBJ1-1
CDR3nt: TGCGCCAGCAGCTCAGGATCGCAGATGAACACTGAAGCTTTCTTT
CDR3aa: CASSSGSQMNTEAFF

len: 12
abundance: -
v_gene: TRBV20-1
d_gene: -
j_gene: TRBJ2-7
CDR3nt: TGCAGTGCTTCCAGGGTTACTTACGAGCAGTACTTC
CDR3aa: CSASRVTYEQYF

len: 14
abundance: -
v_gene: TRBV28
d_gene: -
j_gene: TRBJ2-7
CDR3nt: TGTGCCACCCTCGGAGTCCGCTTTCCCTACGAGCAGTACTTC
CDR3aa: CATLGVRFPYEQYF

len: 15
abundance: -
v_gene: TRBV12-3/TRBV12-4
d_gene: TRBD1
j_gene: TRBJ1-2
CDR3nt: TGTGCCAGCAGACGACGGGACAGTCACAACTATGGCTACACCTTC
CDR3aa: CASRRRDSHNYGYTF

len: 15
abundance: many
v_gene: TRBV21-1
d_gene: -
j_gene: TRBJ2-7
CDR3nt: TGTGCCAGCAGTGGGAGCGGGAGCCCCACCTACGAGCAGTACTTC
CDR3aa: CASSGSGSPTYEQYF

len: 19
abundance: many
v_gene: TRBV5-5
d_gene: TRBD1
j_gene: TRBJ1-2
CDR3nt: TGCCAACTACCAGCTTGTTTCCCCCATCAAGACAGGGGAGGATATGGCTACACCTTC
CDR3aa: CQLPACFPHQDRGGYGYTF

len: 17
abundance: many
v_gene: TRBV4-2
d_gene: TRBD2
j_gene: TRBJ2-4
CDR3nt: TGTGCCAGCAGCCAAGGGCTAGCGGGAGGGCTCGGAAACATTCAGTACTTC
CDR3aa: CASSQGLAGGLGNIQYF

len: 15
abundance: -
v_gene: TRBV6-2/TRBV6-3
d_gene: -
j_gene: TRBJ1-5
CDR3nt: TGTGCCAGCAATCGGGACGCCCTTACCAATCAGCCCCAGCATTTT
CDR3aa: CASNRDALTNQPQHF

len: 12
abundance: -
v_gene: TRBV6-6
d_gene: -
j_gene: TRBJ2-1
CDR3nt: TGTGCCAGCAGCGGGCCCACCAATGAGCAGTTCTTC
CDR3aa: CASSGPTNEQFF

len: 16
abundance: many
v_gene: TRBV10-3
d_gene: -
j_gene: TRBJ2-3
CDR3nt: TGTGCCATCAGTGAGGACTTTTTTACTAGCACAGATACGCAGTATTTT
CDR3aa: CAISEDFFTSTDTQYF

len: 14
abundance: few
v_gene: TRBV6-5
d_gene: -
j_gene: TRBJ1-3
CDR3nt: TGTGCCAGCAGTCGTTCCCACTCTGGAAACACCATATATTTT
CDR3aa: CASSRSHSGNTIYF

len: 16
abundance: many
v_gene: TRBV7-2
d_gene: TRBD2
j_gene: TRBJ2-1
CDR3nt: TGTGCCAGCAGCCATAGCGGGGGCATCTCCTACAATGAGCAGTTCTTC
CDR3aa: CASSHSGGISYNEQFF

len: 15
abundance: many
v_gene: TRBV5-1
d_gene: -
j_gene: TRBJ1-1
CDR3nt: TGCGCCAGCAGCTTGTCGGGGACGGCCAACACTGAAGCTTTCTTT
CDR3aa: CASSLSGTANTEAFF

len: 13
abundance: many
v_gene: TRBV24-1
d_gene: TRBD2
j_gene: TRBJ2-1
CDR3nt: TGTGCCACCATGCGGACGCGGGAGGGTGAGCAGTTCTTC
CDR3aa: CATMRTREGEQFF

len: 15
abundance: many
v_gene: TRBV5-1
d_gene: -
j_gene: TRBJ2-1
CDR3nt: TGCGCCAGCAGCCTCAGAACTTTCTCCTACAATGAGCAGTTCTTC
CDR3aa: CASSLRTFSYNEQFF

len: 15
abundance: many
v_gene: TRBV5-1
d_gene: TRBD2
j_gene: TRBJ2-1
CDR3nt: TGCGCCAGCAGAATTACTGGCGGGAGTTACAATGAGCAGTTCTTC
CDR3aa: CASRITGGSYNEQFF

len: 15
abundance: -
v_gene: TRBV29-1
d_gene: TRBD1
j_gene: TRBJ1-2
CDR3nt: TGCAGCGTGGGGGACAGGGGGGGGTCAAACTATGGCTACACCTTC
CDR3aa: CSVGDRGGSNYGYTF

len: 15
abundance: -
v_gene: TRBV11-1
d_gene: -
j_gene: TRBJ2-7
CDR3nt: TGTGCCAGCAGTTCTCTTCGCGGGGCGAGCTACGAGCAGTACTTC
CDR3aa: CASSSLRGASYEQYF

len: 17
abundance: many
v_gene: TRBV4-1
d_gene: -
j_gene: TRBJ2-1
CDR3nt: TGCGCCAGCAGCCGAGCTGCGACAGTCAGGGGGGGGAATGAGCAGTTCTTC
CDR3aa: CASSRAATVRGGNEQFF

len: 15
abundance: many
v_gene: TRBV28
d_gene: -
j_gene: TRBJ1-4
CDR3nt: TGTGCCAGCAGTTTTCTGGCTGCAACTAATGAAAAACTGTTTTTT
CDR3aa: CASSFLAATNEKLFF

len: 15
abundance: few
v_gene: TRBV7-2
d_gene: -
j_gene: TRBJ2-2
CDR3nt: TGTGCCAGCAGCTTTGGGGGTGCCAACACCGGGGAGCTGTTTTTT
CDR3aa: CASSFGGANTGELFF

len: 15
abundance: once
v_gene: TRBV6-1
d_gene: -
j_gene: TRBJ2-3
CDR3nt: TGTGCCAGCAGTGAAGCGCCCGCAGGCGGAGATACGCAGTATTTT
CDR3aa: CASSEAPAGGDTQYF

len: 15
abundance: -
v_gene: TRBV20-1
d_gene: -
j_gene: TRBJ1-4
CDR3nt: TGCAGTGCCACACAACCCCGGGACGGAAATGAAAAACTGTTTTTT
CDR3aa: CSATQPRDGNEKLFF

len: 16
abundance: -
v_gene: TRBV5-1
d_gene: -
j_gene: TRBJ2-5
CDR3nt: TGCGCCAGCACCCCCTACGGGGACAGAGCTGGAGGGGCCCAGTACTTC
CDR3aa: CASTPYGDRAGGAQYF

len: 15
abundance: -
v_gene: TRBV7-9
d_gene: -
j_gene: TRBJ2-1
CDR3nt: TGTGCCAGCAGCTCCCGGAGGACCTCATACAATGAGCAGTTCTTC
CDR3aa: CASSSRRTSYNEQFF

len: 16
abundance: many
v_gene: TRBV7-2
d_gene: -
j_gene: TRBJ2-3
CDR3nt: TGTGCCAGCAGCTTACGTGTGGGGGTCCACACAGATACGCAGTATTTT
CDR3aa: CASSLRVGVHTDTQYF

len: 19
abundance: few
v_gene: TRBV20-1
d_gene: -
j_gene: TRBJ2-2
CDR3nt: TGCAGTGCTAGAGATTGGGACAGCGGGAGTAGCGGTTTATCCGGGGAGCTGTTTTTT
CDR3aa: CSARDWDSGSSGLSGELFF

len: 11
abundance: -
v_gene: TRBV28
d_gene: TRBD1
j_gene: TRBJ2-7
CDR3nt: TGTGCCAGCAGGAGGACAGGGGGTCGGTACTTC
CDR3aa: CASRRTGGRYF

len: 14
abundance: many
v_gene: TRBV5-1
d_gene: TRBD1
j_gene: TRBJ1-2
CDR3nt: TGCGCCAGCAGCGCCACAGGGGGCTCCCATGGCTACACCTTC
CDR3aa: CASSATGGSHGYTF

len: 13
abundance: -
v_gene: TRBV12-5
d_gene: -
j_gene: TRBJ2-4
CDR3nt: TGTGCCCTTGAGGGGGGCCGAAAAAACATTCAGTACTTC
CDR3aa: CALEGGRKNIQYF

len: 14
abundance: -
v_gene: TRBV2
d_gene: -
j_gene: TRBJ2-7
CDR3nt: TGTGCCTCTACGTGGCAGGGCCCTCGTAACGAGCAGTACTTC
CDR3aa: CASTWQGPRNEQYF

len: 15
abundance: many
v_gene: TRBV28
d_gene: TRBD1
j_gene: TRBJ2-7
CDR3nt: TGTGCCAGCAGTGCGAGACAGGGTCTCCTTTACGAGCAGTACTTC
CDR3aa: CASSARQGLLYEQYF